A selection of T cell receptor beta chains follows, all from one sample in a study of blood T cell repertoires in COVID-19. Here immunoSEQ multiplex PCR was the method, and the copy in TCRdb shows in-frame clones only, minus some. This sample yields roughly 400,000 clones, of which less than 95% are seen a single time; approximately 0.55% belongs to the top ten. Sequencing input: PBMCs or T cells enriched from blood (not recorded which). The receptors come from a man between 18 and 35 years old who had recovered from COVID-19. Each CDR3 is given with its conserved first and last residue. D genes are given only for firm matches. Not all rows give a size; the values are once, few, many and, for expanded clones, a class.

D gene,J gene,clone size,V gene,CDR3 protein,CDR3 DNA
-,TRBJ2-5,-,TRBV18,CASSADQGGETQYF,TGTGCCAGCTCAGCGGACCAGGGGGGAGAGACCCAGTACTTC
-,TRBJ1-2,-,TRBV19,CASVGEDSYGYTF,TGTGCCAGTGTCGGAGAGGATAGCTATGGCTACACCTTC
-,TRBJ2-1,-,TRBV18,CASSPRENEQFF,TGTGCCAGCTCACCACGGGAGAATGAGCAGTTCTTC
TRBD1,TRBJ1-2,-,TRBV9,CASSGLTGGGGYTF,TGTGCCAGCAGCGGGCTAACAGGGGGGGGTGGCTACACCTTC
-,TRBJ1-1,few,TRBV3-1/TRBV3-2,CASSQEDSLYGKMNTEAFF,TGTGCCAGCAGCCAAGAGGACAGTCTTTACGGCAAAATGAACACTGAAGCTTTCTTT
-,TRBJ1-5,-,TRBV7-6,CASSLYARGRNQPQHF,TGTGCCAGCAGCTTATACGCCAGGGGAAGGAATCAGCCCCAGCATTTT
TRBD2,TRBJ2-7,once,TRBV28,CASSLPQGAGAYEQYF,TGTGCCAGCAGTTTACCCCAAGGAGCGGGAGCCTACGAGCAGTACTTC
-,TRBJ2-1,once,TRBV7-6,CASSLVFKGAYNEQFF,TGTGCCAGCAGCTTAGTCTTCAAGGGGGCCTACAATGAGCAGTTCTTC
TRBD1,TRBJ1-2,-,TRBV11-1,CASTRSGTGIGYTF,TGTGCCAGCACCCGTTCTGGGACAGGGATCGGCTACACCTTC
TRBD1,TRBJ1-1,once,TRBV18,CASSPFNSGTGKPLNTEAFF,TGTGCCAGCTCACCGTTTAACAGCGGGACAGGGAAACCTTTGAACACTGAAGCTTTCTTT